The 23 T cell receptor beta chains in this list originate from one sample, sequenced in a study of chemoradiotherapy in HPV16-positive cancers (dated by TCRdb to 2021 to 2024). Libraries were prepared through the immunoSEQ multiplex PCR assay. In its TCRdb copy, this immuneACCESS table keeps in-frame sequences only and misses some clones. Where compared with another copy, unresolved V genes explain less than half of these, and the others have no known cause. The sample table holds approximately 15,000 clones, of which about four fifths were seen once. 8.5% to 10% of the sample belongs to the ten largest clones. The sample was acquired from a patient who underwent chemoradiotherapy. Source of these receptors: a human donor with HPV-associated anogenital cancer.

This clone was detected a few times. The chain links TRBV18 to TRBJ1-1; D is unclear. CDR1 is KGHSH and CDR2 is LQKENI in the germline V gene. The CDR3 contains 14 residues. The V end was cut by 1 base, the J end by 6 bases, with 12 bases between. CDR3 residues: CASSPLNSGAEAFF. The CDR3 DNA follows: TGTGCCAGCTCACCACTTAACTCTGGGGCTGAAGCTTTCTTT.

This clone has only one observation. This sequence joins TRBV13 and TRBJ2-4; tentative D call: TRBD2 (5 bases). This CDR3 spans 16 amino acids. V shed 1 base and J shed 0 bases, with 10 bases lying between them. From germline, CDR1 is PRHDT and CDR2 FYEKMQ (reference sequence). For the CDR3, the DNA is TGTGCCAGCAGCTTAGCGAGCGGATTAGCCAAAAACATTCAGTACTTC. This translates into CASSLASGLAKNIQYF.

The rearrangement joins TRBV30 to TRBJ2-7; TRBD2 matches at 7 bases. CDR1 and CDR2 (germline): GTSNPN, SVGIG (reference sequence). The CDR3 length is 16 residues. The V gene end was trimmed by 0 bases and the J gene end by 6 bases; junction bases not matched to a gene: 14. As DNA, the CDR3 is TGTGCCTGGAGTGTACTTTGGGGGAGGGGTATCGGCGAGCAGTACTTC. As protein: CAWSVLWGRGIGEQYF.

The chain recombines TRBV11-2 with TRBJ2-7; 7 nucleotides match TRBD1. With V trimmed by 2 bases and J by 1 base, 8 bases remained unmatched. CDR1 SGHAT and CDR2 FQNNGV come from the germline V gene. The CDR3 runs 16 residues. CDR3 DNA: TGTGCCAGCAGCTTAAGGGGGCCGGGACGATCCTACGAGCAGTACTTC. Its protein product is CASSLRGPGRSYEQYF.

The gene calls are TRBV7-3 and TRBJ2-1; TRBD2 matches at 8 bases. The CDR3 contains 15 residues. The germline gives CDR1 SGHTA, CDR2 FQGTGA. Trimming took 5 bases from V and 2 from J; bases not matched to a gene: 5. CDR3 nucleotide sequence: TGTGCCAGCAGCCCTGGGCGGGAGGCCTACAATGAGCAGTTCTTC. Translation gives CASSPGREAYNEQFF. The whole variable domain, filled in from reference TRBV7-3 and TRBJ2-1, reads GAGVSQTPSNKVTEKGKYVELRCDPISGHTALYWYRQSLGQGPEFLIYFQGTGAADDSGLPNDRFFAVRPEGSVSTLKIQRTERGDSAVYLCASSPGREAYNEQFFGPGTRLTVL.

This clone occurred a few times. The chain combines TRBV19 with TRBJ1-2; D not resolved. CDR3 length: 10 residues. V was clipped by 10 bases and J by 2 bases, with 5 bases between them. The germline V gene has CDR1 LNHDA and CDR2 SQIVND (reference sequence). CDR3 in amino acids: CATSNYGYTF. The CDR3 DNA reads TGTGCCACCAGCAACTATGGCTACACCTTC.

The chain recombines TRBV5-1 with TRBJ2-1, with 10 bases identical to TRBD2. The germline CDR1 and CDR2 sequences are SGHRS and YFSETQ. J was trimmed by 2 bases and V by 0 bases; bases with no gene match: 2. The CDR3 is 16 residues long. CDR3 nucleotides: TGCGCCAGCAGCTTGGGAGCGGGAGGGACCTACAATGAGCAGTTCTTC. Translating it yields CASSLGAGGTYNEQFF. The full variable domain, its missing parts supplied by reference TRBV5-1 and TRBJ2-1, is KAGVTQTPRYLIKTRGQQVTLSCSPISGHRSVSWYQQTPGQGLQFLFEYFSETQRNKGNFPGRFSGRQFSNSRSEMNVSTLELGDSALYLCASSLGAGGTYNEQFFGPGTRLTVL.

The chain uses TRBV4-2 and TRBJ2-1; a possible D gene is TRBD2 (6 bases). V lost 1 base, J lost 7 bases, and 11 bases lay in between. The germline V gene encodes CDR1 LGHNA and CDR2 YNFKEQ. CDR3 length equals 14 residues. The CDR3 coding sequence is TGTGCCAGCAGCCAAGGCGGAGGGCCGAATGAGCAGTTCTTC. Protein sequence: CASSQGGGPNEQFF.

This sequence joins TRBV11-2 and TRBJ2-7; 7 nucleotides agree with TRBD2. The CDR3 contains 16 residues. The J segment lost 5 bases and the V segment lost 5 bases, leaving 15 bases of the junction unmatched. Germline values: CDR1 SGHAT, CDR2 FQNNGV. CDR3 nucleotides: TGTGCCAGCAGCCGTCTAATGGGGGGGAGGTTCCACGAGCAGTACTTC. Its protein is CASSRLMGGRFHEQYF.

The chain recombines TRBV5-1 with TRBJ2-3; D might be TRBD2 (6 bases). V dropped 0 bases and J dropped 7 bases, with 15 bases sitting between them. The CDR3 contains 15 residues. Germline assignment: CDR1 SGHRS and CDR2 YFSETQ. DNA of the CDR3: TGCGCCAGCAGCTTGGCCGGGGGTTTCTCAAATACGCAGTATTTT. It yields the protein CASSLAGGFSNTQYF.

The chain couples TRBV7-2 to TRBJ1-5, with TRBD1 as a possible D gene (6 bases). V was cut by 5 bases and J by 7 bases, with 15 bases left in between. Germline V CDR1 and CDR2: SGHTA, FQGNSA. This CDR3 spans 14 amino acids. The CDR3 region has the DNA TGTGCCAGCAGCCGAGACAGGAGCGGGCAGCCCCAGCATTTT. This codes for CASSRDRSGQPQHF. Complete variable domain (other parts from reference TRBV7-2 and TRBJ1-5): GAGVSQSPSNKVTEKGKDVELRCDPISGHTALYWYRQSLGQGLEFLIYFQGNSAPDKSGLPSDRFSAERTGGSVSTLTIQRTQQEDSAVYLCASSRDRSGQPQHFGDGTRLSIL.

V usage is TRBV27 and J usage is TRBJ2-7; 8 bases fit TRBD1. Germline V gene sequence: CDR1 MNHEY, CDR2 SMNVEV (reference sequence). There are 14 residues in the CDR3. V lost 5 bases to trimming and J lost 3 bases; unmatched junction nucleotides: 6. CDR3 region: CASSDGQGVYEQYF. DNA of the CDR3: TGTGCCAGCAGTGACGGACAGGGTGTCTACGAGCAGTACTTC.

This chain uses TRBV30 with TRBJ1-2, with D uncertain. CDR1 is GTSNPN and CDR2 is SVGIG in the germline V gene (reference sequence). The CDR3 consists of 15 residues. Trimming removed 3 bases at V and 8 bases at J, with 22 bases between. The CDR3 reads CAWRTPDGKRVGYTF. The CDR3 DNA sequence: TGTGCCTGGAGGACCCCCGACGGAAAGCGGGTAGGCTACACCTTC.

This chain joins TRBV6-1 and TRBJ2-7; D is unresolved. The germline V gene encodes CDR1 MNHNS and CDR2 SASEGT. Deletions cut 7 bases from V and 0 bases from J, with 16 bases between. This CDR3 has 15 residues. The CDR3 reads CASKLLDVASYEQYF. Here the CDR3 DNA reads TGTGCCAGCAAACTTCTAGACGTGGCCTCCTACGAGCAGTACTTC.

The chain has TRBV15 and TRBJ2-3, with 8 bases identical to TRBD2. The length of the CDR3 is 18 residues. Germline assignment: CDR1 LNHNV and CDR2 YYDKDF (reference sequence). The junction had 9 bases not matched to a gene; V was cut back by 1 base and J by 0 bases. This CDR3 reads CATSRAAQRGISTDTQYF. CDR3 sequence (DNA): TGTGCCACCAGCAGAGCAGCCCAGCGGGGGATAAGCACAGATACGCAGTATTTT.

In this sample, this clone turned up once. V usage is TRBV6-4 and J usage is TRBJ2-2, with TRBD1 matching 9 bases. Trimming removed 4 bases from V and 4 bases from J; junction bases left unmatched: 4. Germline CDR1 and CDR2: MRHNA and SNTAGT. The length of the CDR3 is 15 residues. CDR3 in amino acids: CASSVGTGSTGELFF. The CDR3 DNA is TGTGCCAGCAGTGTGGGGACAGGGTCCACCGGGGAGCTGTTTTTT.

This clone appeared a single time. This chain joins TRBV6-1 and TRBJ1-4; 7 bases are a match to TRBD1. Germline V gene data show CDR1 as MNHNS and CDR2 as SASEGT. V lost 6 bases to trimming and J lost 1 base; unmatched junction nucleotides: 2. The CDR3 length is 14 residues. CDR3: CASSGTVTNEKLFF. CDR3 DNA sequence: TGTGCCAGCAGCGGGACAGTAACTAATGAAAAACTGTTTTTT.

The rearrangement joins TRBV6-6 to TRBJ2-3; 7 nucleotides line up with TRBD2. V gave up 6 bases and J gave up 6 bases; unmatched junction bases: 6. CDR3 length: 13 residues. Germline V gives CDR1 MNHNY, CDR2 SVGAGI (reference sequence). The chain's CDR3 is CASRLRESDTQYF. The CDR3 nucleotides are TGTGCCAGCAGGTTGCGGGAGTCGGATACGCAGTATTTT.

The chain carries TRBV6-4 and TRBJ2-3, with 8 bases matching TRBD2. Germline loops: CDR1 MRHNA, CDR2 SNTAGT. The CDR3 runs to 16 residues. After removal of 5 bases from V and 2 bases from J, the junction contained 9 bases not matched to a gene. CDR3 amino acids: CASSPTSGGSTDTQYF. The CDR3 nucleotides are TGTGCCAGCAGTCCTACTAGCGGCGGATCCACAGATACGCAGTATTTT.

V and J are TRBV27 and TRBJ2-2; 10 bases are shared with TRBD2. Per the germline V gene, CDR1 is MNHEY and CDR2 is SMNVEV (reference sequence). Trimming at V came to 6 bases and at J to 4 bases, leaving 17 bases not matched to a gene. The CDR3 has 19 residues. Here the CDR3 DNA reads TGTGCCAGCAGCCCATTGGATGAGCGGGAGGGCCAGGGCACCGGGGAGCTGTTTTTT. Residues: CASSPLDEREGQGTGELFF.

The rearrangement joins TRBV7-3 to TRBJ2-4; D is uncertain. This CDR3 comprises 17 residues. Trimming took off 0 bases at V and 2 bases at J, with 14 bases between the two ends. Germline V CDR1 and CDR2: SGHTA, FQGTGA. The CDR3: CASSLTPEGWPKNIQYF. The CDR3 nucleotides read TGTGCCAGCAGCTTAACGCCGGAAGGGTGGCCCAAAAACATTCAGTACTTC.

This chain joins TRBV5-6 and TRBJ2-3; D may correspond to TRBD1 or TRBD2 (6 bases each). The length of the CDR3 is 16 residues. From germline, CDR1 is SGHDT and CDR2 YYEEEE. The germline V and J ends were trimmed by 3 bases and 2 bases, with 16 bases remaining between them. The CDR3 here is CASSWRARGPTDTQYF. The CDR3 nucleotides are TGTGCCAGCAGCTGGAGGGCCCGGGGGCCCACAGATACGCAGTATTTT.

V and J are TRBV10-1 and TRBJ2-3; the match to TRBD2 covers 9 bases. Germline CDR1 reads WNHNN; CDR2 reads SYGVQD (reference sequence). The CDR3 has 14 residues. Trimming cost V 4 bases and J 5 bases; bases outside gene matches: 4. As DNA, the CDR3 is TGCGCCAGCAGTGTAGCGGGAGCGGGAGATACGCAGTATTTT. Protein sequence: CASSVAGAGDTQYF.